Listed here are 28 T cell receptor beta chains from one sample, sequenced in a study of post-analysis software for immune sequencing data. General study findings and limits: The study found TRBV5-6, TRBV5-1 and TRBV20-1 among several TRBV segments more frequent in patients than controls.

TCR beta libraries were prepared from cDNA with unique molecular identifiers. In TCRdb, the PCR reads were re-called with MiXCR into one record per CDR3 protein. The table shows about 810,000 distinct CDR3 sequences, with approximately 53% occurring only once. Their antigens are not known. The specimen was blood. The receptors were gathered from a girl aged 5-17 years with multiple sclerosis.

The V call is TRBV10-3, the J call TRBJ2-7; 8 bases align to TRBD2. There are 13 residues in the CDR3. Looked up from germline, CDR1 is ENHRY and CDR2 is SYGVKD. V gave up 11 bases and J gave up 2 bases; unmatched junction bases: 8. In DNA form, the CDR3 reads TGTGCCTCGTACGGCGGGGGGACCTACGAGCAGTACTTC. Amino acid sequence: CASYGGGTYEQYF.

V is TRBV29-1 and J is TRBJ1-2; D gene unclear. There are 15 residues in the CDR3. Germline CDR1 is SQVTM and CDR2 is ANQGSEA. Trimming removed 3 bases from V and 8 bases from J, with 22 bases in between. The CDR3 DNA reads TGCAGCGTTGACCCAGAATTGCTCGAAAGAAGGGGCTACACCTTC. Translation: CSVDPELLERRGYTF. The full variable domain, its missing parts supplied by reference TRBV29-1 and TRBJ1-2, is SAVISQKPSRDICQRGTSLTIQCQVDSQVTMMFWYRQQPGQSLTLIATANQGSEATYESGFVIDKFPISRPNLTFSTLTVSNMSPEDSSIYLCSVDPELLERRGYTFGSGTRLTVV.

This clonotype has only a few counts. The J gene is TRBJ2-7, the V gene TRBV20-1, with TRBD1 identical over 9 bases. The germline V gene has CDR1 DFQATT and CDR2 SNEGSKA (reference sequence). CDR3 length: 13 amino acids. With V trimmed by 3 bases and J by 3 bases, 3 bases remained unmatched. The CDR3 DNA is TGCAGTGCTAGGTCGGGACAGGGCTACGAGCAGTACTTC. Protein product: CSARSGQGYEQYF.

This CDR3 is CASSVESGQGSYGYTF. For the CDR3, the DNA is TGTGCCAGCAGCGTCGAATCGGGACAGGGGAGCTATGGCTACACCTTC. The chain employs TRBV7-9 and TRBJ1-2; 10 nucleotides match TRBD1. The germline V gene has CDR1 SEHNR and CDR2 FQNEAQ (reference sequence). The CDR3 is 16 residues long. Trimming removed 5 bases from V and 4 bases from J; junction bases left unmatched: 10.

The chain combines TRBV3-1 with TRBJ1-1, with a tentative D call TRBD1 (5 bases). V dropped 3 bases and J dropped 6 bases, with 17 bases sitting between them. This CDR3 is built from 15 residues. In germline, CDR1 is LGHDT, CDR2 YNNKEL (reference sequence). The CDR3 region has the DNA TGTGCCAGCAGCCAGCGAGGGCGGGGGACCGCTGAAGCTTTCTTT. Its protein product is CASSQRGRGTAEAFF.

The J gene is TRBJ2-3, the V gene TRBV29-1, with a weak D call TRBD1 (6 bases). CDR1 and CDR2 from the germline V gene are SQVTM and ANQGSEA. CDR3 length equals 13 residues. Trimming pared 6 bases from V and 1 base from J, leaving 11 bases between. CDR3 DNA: TGCAGCGTACAGGGAGCCCGCACAGATACGCAGTATTTT. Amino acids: CSVQGARTDTQYF.

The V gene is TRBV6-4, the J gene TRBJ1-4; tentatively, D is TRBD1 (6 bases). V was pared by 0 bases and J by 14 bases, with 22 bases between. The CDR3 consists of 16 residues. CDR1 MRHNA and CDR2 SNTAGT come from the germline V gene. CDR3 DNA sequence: TGTGCCAGCAGTGACTCGGGCAGGGGAGTCGAAAAATGGCTGTTTTTT. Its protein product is CASSDSGRGVEKWLFF.

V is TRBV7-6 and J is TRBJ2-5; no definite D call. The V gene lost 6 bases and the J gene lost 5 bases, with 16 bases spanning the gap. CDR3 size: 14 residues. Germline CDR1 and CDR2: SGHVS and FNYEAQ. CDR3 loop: CASSQNRMAETQYF. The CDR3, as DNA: TGTGCCAGCAGTCAGAACCGGATGGCGGAGACCCAGTACTTC.

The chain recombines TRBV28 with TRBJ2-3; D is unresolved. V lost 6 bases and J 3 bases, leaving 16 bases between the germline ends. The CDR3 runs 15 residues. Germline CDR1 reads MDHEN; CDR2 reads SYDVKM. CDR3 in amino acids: CASSRRLSSTDTQYF. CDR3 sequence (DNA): TGTGCCAGCAGCCGCCGGTTGAGTAGTACAGATACGCAGTATTTT.

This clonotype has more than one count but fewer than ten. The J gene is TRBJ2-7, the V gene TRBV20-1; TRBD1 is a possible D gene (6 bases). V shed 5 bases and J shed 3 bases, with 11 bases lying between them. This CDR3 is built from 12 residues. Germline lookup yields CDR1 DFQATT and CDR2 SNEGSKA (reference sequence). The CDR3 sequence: CSAQGPNYEQYF. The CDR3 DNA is TGCAGTGCTCAGGGGCCCAACTACGAGCAGTACTTC.

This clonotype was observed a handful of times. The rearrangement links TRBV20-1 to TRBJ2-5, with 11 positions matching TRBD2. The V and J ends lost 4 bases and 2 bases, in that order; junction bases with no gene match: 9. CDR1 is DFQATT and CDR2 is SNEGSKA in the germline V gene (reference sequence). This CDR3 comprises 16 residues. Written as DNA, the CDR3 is TGCAGTGCTATGGTTCTAGCGGGGGGACCACAAGAGACCCAGTACTTC. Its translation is CSAMVLAGGPQETQYF.

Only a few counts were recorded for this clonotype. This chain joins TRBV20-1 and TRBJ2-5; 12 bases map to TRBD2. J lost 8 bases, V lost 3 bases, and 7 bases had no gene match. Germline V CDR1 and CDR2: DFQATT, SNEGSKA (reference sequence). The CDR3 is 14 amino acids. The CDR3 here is CSARPSGRVETQYF. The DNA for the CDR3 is TGCAGTGCTAGGCCTAGCGGGAGGGTAGAAACCCAGTACTTC.

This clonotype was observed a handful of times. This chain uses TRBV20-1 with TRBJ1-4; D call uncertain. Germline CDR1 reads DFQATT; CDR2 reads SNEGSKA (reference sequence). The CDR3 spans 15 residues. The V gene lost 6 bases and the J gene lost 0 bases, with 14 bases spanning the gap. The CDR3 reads CSAPPMGTTNEKLFF. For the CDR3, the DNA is TGCAGTGCACCCCCGATGGGGACAACTAATGAAAAACTGTTTTTT.

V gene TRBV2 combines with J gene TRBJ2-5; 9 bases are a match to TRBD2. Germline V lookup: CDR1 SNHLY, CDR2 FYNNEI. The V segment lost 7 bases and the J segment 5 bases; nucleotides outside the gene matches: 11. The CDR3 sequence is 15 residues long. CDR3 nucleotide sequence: TGTGCCAGCAAGTGGGCGGGAGGGCCATCGGAGACCCAGTACTTC. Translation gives CASKWAGGPSETQYF.

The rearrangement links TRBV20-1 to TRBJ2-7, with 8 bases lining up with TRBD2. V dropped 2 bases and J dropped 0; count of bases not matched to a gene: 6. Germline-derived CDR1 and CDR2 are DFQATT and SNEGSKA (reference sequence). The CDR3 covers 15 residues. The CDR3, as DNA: TGCAGTGCTAGATCGTACACTAGCGGCTCCTACGAGCAGTACTTC. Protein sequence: CSARSYTSGSYEQYF.

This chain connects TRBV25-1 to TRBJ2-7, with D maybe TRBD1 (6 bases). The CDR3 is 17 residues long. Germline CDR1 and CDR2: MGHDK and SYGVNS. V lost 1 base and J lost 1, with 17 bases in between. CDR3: CASSESLRTDKSYEQYF. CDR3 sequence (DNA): TGTGCCAGCAGTGAATCTTTAAGGACAGACAAATCCTACGAGCAGTACTTC.

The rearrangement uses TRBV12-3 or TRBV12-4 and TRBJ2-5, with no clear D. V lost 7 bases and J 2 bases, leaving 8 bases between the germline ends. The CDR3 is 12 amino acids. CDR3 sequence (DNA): TGTGCCAGCACCATACGTCAAGAGACCCAGTACTTC. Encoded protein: CASTIRQETQYF.

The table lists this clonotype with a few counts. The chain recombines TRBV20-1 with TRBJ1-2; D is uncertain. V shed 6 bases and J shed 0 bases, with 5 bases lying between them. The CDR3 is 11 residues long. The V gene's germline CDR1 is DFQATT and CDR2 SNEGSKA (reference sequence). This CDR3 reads CSAASNYGYTF. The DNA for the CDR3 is TGCAGTGCCGCCTCTAACTATGGCTACACCTTC.

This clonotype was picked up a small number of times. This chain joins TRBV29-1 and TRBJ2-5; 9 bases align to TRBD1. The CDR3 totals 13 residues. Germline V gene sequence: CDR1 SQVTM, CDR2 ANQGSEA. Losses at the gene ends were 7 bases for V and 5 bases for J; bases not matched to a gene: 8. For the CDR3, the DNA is TGCAGCGCCGGGTGGACAGGGGATGAGACCCAGTACTTC. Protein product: CSAGWTGDETQYF.

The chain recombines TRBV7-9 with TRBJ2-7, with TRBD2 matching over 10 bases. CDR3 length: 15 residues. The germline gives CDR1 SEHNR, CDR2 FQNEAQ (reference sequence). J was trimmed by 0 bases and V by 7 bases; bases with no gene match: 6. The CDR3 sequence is CASTTLAGHSYEQYF. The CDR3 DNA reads TGTGCCAGCACCACACTAGCGGGGCACTCCTACGAGCAGTACTTC.

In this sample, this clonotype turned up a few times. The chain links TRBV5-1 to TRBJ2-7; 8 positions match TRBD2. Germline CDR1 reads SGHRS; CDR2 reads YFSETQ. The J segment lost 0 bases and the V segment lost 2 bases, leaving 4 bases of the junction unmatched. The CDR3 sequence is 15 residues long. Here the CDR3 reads CASSFPGGGSYEQYF. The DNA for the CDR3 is TGCGCCAGCAGCTTTCCGGGAGGGGGCTCCTACGAGCAGTACTTC.

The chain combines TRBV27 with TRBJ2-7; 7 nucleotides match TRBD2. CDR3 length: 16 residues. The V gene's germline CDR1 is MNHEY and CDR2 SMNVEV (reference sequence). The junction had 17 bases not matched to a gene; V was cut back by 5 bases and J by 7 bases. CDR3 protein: CASSPKAGRSGGEQYF. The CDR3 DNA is TGTGCCAGCAGTCCCAAAGCGGGACGGAGTGGGGGTGAGCAGTACTTC.

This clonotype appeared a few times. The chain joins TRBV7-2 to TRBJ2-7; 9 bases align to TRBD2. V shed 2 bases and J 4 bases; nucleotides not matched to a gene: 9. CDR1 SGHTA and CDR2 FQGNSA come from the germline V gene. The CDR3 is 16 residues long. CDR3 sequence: CASSLNGAGGRYEQYF. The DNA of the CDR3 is TGTGCCAGCAGCTTAAACGGTGCGGGGGGGCGGTACGAGCAGTACTTC.

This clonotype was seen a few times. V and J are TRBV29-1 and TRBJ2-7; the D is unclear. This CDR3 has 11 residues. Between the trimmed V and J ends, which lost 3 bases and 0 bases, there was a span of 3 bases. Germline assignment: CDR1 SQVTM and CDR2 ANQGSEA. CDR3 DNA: TGCAGCGTTGACAGCTCCTACGAGCAGTACTTC. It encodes CSVDSSYEQYF.

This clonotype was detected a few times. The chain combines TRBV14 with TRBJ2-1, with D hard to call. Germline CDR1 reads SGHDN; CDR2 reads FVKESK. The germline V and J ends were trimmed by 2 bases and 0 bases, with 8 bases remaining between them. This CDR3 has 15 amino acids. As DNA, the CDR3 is TGTGCCAGCAGCCAAACAAGAAGCTCCTACAATGAGCAGTTCTTC. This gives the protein CASSQTRSSYNEQFF.

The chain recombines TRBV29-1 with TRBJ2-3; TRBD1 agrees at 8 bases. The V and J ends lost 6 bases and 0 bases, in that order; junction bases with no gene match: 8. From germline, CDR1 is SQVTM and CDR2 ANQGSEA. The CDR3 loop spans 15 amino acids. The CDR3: CSVLGQGTSTDTQYF. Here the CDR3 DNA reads TGCAGCGTGCTCGGACAGGGCACTAGCACAGATACGCAGTATTTT.

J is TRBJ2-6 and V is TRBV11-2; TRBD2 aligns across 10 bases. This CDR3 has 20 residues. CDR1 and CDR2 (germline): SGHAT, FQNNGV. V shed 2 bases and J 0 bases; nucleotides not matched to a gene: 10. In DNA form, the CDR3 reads TGTGCCAGCAGCTTATTCGCTAGCGGGAGCTCAATCTCTGGGGCCAACGTCCTGACTTTC. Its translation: CASSLFASGSSISGANVLTF.

Written as DNA, the CDR3 is TGTGCCAGCAGCAAGCACCAAGCCGGGGAGCAGTACTTC. This translates into CASSKHQAGEQYF. This chain uses TRBV21-1 with TRBJ2-7; the D call of TRBD1 is as the table states it, not checked on the DNA. TRBV21-1 constitutes a pseudogene. This CDR3 has 13 residues.